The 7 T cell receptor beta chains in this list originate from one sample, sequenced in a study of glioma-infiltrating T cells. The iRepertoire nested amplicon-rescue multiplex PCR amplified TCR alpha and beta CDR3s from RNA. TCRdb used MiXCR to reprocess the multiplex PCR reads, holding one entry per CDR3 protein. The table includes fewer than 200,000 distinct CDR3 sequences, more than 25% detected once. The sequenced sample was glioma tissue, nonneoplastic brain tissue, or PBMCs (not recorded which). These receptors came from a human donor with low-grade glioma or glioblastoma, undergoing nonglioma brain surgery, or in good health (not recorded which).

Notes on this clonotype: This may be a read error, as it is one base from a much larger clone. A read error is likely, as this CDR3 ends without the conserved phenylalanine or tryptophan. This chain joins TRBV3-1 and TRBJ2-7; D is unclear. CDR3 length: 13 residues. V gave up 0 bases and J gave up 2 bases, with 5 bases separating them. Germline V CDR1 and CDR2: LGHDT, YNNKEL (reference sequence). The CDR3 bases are TGTGCCAGCAGCCAAGACGTTACCTACGAGCAGTACTTA. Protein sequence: CASSQDVTYEQYL.

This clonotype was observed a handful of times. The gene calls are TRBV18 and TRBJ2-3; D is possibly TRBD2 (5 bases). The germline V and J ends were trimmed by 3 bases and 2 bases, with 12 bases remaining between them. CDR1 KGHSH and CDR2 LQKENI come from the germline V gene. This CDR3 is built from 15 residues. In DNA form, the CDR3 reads TGTGCCAGCTCACCGCGGACTTATATCACAGATACGCAGTATTTT. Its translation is CASSPRTYITDTQYF.

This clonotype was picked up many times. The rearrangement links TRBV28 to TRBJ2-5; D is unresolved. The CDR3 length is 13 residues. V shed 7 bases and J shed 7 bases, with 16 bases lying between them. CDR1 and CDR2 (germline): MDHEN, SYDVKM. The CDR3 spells CASKTTSYGTQYF. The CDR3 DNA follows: TGTGCCAGCAAAACCACAAGTTACGGGACCCAGTACTTC. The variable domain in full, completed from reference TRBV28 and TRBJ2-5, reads DVKVTQSSRYLVKRTGEKVFLECVQDMDHENMFWYRQDPGLGLRLIYFSYDVKMKEKGDIPEGYSVSREKKERFSLILESASTNQTSMYLCASKTTSYGTQYFGPGTRLLVL.

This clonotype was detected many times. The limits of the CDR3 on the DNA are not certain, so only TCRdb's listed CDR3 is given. The CDR3 protein is CASSLWGTGSF. The chain is built from TRBV2 and TRBJ2-7; no check of the table's D call, TRBD1, against the DNA was made. The CDR3 sequence runs 11 residues, both termini included. The V gene's germline CDR1 is SNHLY and CDR2 FYNNEI.

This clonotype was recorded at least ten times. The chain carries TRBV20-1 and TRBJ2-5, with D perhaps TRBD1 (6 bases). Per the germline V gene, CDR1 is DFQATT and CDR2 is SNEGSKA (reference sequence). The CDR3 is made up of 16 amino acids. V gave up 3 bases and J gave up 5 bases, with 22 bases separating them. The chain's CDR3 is CSARGLDRPPRETQYF. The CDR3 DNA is TGCAGTGCTAGGGGGTTGGACAGACCCCCCAGGGAGACCCAGTACTTC.

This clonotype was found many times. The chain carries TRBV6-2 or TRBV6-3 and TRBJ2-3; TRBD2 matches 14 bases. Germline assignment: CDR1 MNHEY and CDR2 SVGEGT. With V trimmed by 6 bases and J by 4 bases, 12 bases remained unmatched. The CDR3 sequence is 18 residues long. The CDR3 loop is CASRRAGTSGSPPDTQYF. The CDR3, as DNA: TGTGCCAGCAGACGAGCCGGGACTAGCGGGAGCCCCCCAGATACGCAGTATTTT.

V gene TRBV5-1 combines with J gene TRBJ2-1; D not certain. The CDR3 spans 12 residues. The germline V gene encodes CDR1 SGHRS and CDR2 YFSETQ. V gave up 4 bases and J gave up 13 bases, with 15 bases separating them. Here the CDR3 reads CASSLTEPPQFF. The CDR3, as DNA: TGCGCCAGCAGCCTTACCGAACCGCCTCAGTTCTTC.